This entry lists 30 T cell receptor beta chains sequenced from one sample in a study of T cell responses to AZD1222 COVID-19 vaccine. Method: immunoSEQ multiplex PCR; TCRdb's copy keeps in-frame clones and lacks some. The data contain about 160,000 clones, 91% of them singletons. The specimen was peripheral blood, collected 28 days after the second AZD1222 dose. The source of these receptors is an adult who received the AZD1222 COVID-19 vaccine.

The rearrangement uses TRBV7-2 and TRBJ1-2, with no clear D. Germline lookup yields CDR1 SGHTA and CDR2 FQGNSA. This CDR3 contains 14 residues. Trimming took 0 bases from V and 4 from J, leaving 9 bases between them. CDR3 nucleotides: TGTGCCAGCAGCTTAGCGGCGGGAACCTATGGCTACACCTTC. Translation gives CASSLAAGTYGYTF. Full variable domain (outside the CDR3, taken from reference TRBV7-2 and TRBJ1-2): GAGVSQSPSNKVTEKGKDVELRCDPISGHTALYWYRQSLGQGLEFLIYFQGNSAPDKSGLPSDRFSAERTGGSVSTLTIQRTQQEDSAVYLCASSLAAGTYGYTFGSGTRLTVV.

The rearrangement uses TRBV7-2 and TRBJ2-1, with 7 positions matching TRBD2. Germline trimming cut 5 bases from V and 8 bases from J; bases unmatched to any gene: 9. This CDR3 contains 14 residues. Germline V gene data show CDR1 as SGHTA and CDR2 as FQGNSA. The CDR3 here is CASSPSRGSDEQFF. The CDR3, as DNA: TGTGCCAGCAGCCCCAGTCGCGGGAGCGATGAGCAGTTCTTC.

The chain recombines TRBV13 with TRBJ1-3, with 7 bases identical to TRBD1. V dropped 4 bases and J dropped 0; count of bases not matched to a gene: 3. From germline, CDR1 is PRHDT and CDR2 FYEKMQ (reference sequence). This CDR3 contains 15 residues. As DNA, the CDR3 is TGTGCCAGCAGCTCCAACAGGGGCTCTGGAAACACCATATATTTT. Amino acid sequence: CASSSNRGSGNTIYF.

This chain joins TRBV28 and TRBJ1-5, with TRBD1 matching 9 bases. In germline, CDR1 is MDHEN, CDR2 SYDVKM. V lost 7 bases, J lost 0 bases, and 7 bases stayed unmatched. This CDR3 region has 16 residues. In DNA, the CDR3 is TGTGCCAGCACACGCCGGGACAGGGTTAGCAATCAGCCCCAGCATTTT. It encodes CASTRRDRVSNQPQHF.

The chain links TRBV6-5 to TRBJ2-1; the D gene is possibly TRBD1 (5 bases). The germline CDR1 and CDR2 sequences are MNHEY and SVGAGI. V lost 0 bases and J lost 8, with 17 bases in between. The CDR3 is 16 amino acids. Here the CDR3 reads CASSYSGRENVYEQFF. CDR3 DNA sequence: TGTGCCAGCAGTTACTCGGGCAGGGAAAACGTTTATGAGCAGTTCTTC.

The V gene is TRBV10-3, the J gene TRBJ1-3; the D is unclear. V was shortened by 7 bases and J by 4 bases, with 14 bases between the two germline ends. The CDR3 contains 14 residues. Per germline, CDR1 ENHRY and CDR2 SYGVKD. CDR3 in DNA: TGTGCCATCACTGAACCCGGGTCCGGAAACACCATATATTTT. This sequence encodes CAITEPGSGNTIYF.

This chain links TRBV5-6 with TRBJ1-5; 8 bases are shared with TRBD1. Germline trimming cut 4 bases from V and 7 bases from J; bases unmatched to any gene: 10. The CDR3 has 15 residues. The germline CDR1 and CDR2 sequences are SGHDT and YYEEEE. The CDR3 coding sequence is TGTGCCAGCAGCCGAAGACAGGGGCAGGTACAGCCCCAGCATTTT. Its translation: CASSRRQGQVQPQHF.

The chain is built from TRBV18 and TRBJ1-1; D not certain. Germline V gives CDR1 KGHSH, CDR2 LQKENI. The CDR3 length is 13 residues. V was clipped by 6 bases and J by 2 bases, with 10 bases between them. CDR3 region: CASSPEINTEAFF. CDR3 in DNA: TGTGCCAGCTCGCCCGAGATTAACACTGAAGCTTTCTTT.

The chain couples TRBV9 to TRBJ2-1; TRBD2 agrees at 7 bases. V trimming: 3 bases; J trimming: 7 bases; junction bases outside the gene matches: 7. Germline V gene data show CDR1 as SGDLS and CDR2 as YYNGEE. The CDR3 totals 14 residues. The chain's CDR3 is CASSARDYPNEQFF. CDR3 coding DNA: TGTGCCAGCAGCGCCCGGGACTATCCTAATGAGCAGTTCTTC.

J is TRBJ2-4 and V is TRBV3-1 (or the pseudogene TRBV3-2); 11 positions agree with TRBD1. The length of the CDR3 is 14 residues. Unmatched junction bases numbered 5, after V lost 5 bases and J lost 8 bases. The V gene's germline CDR1 is LGHDT and CDR2 YNNKEL (reference sequence). The CDR3 DNA reads as TGTGCCAGCAGCGCCCAGGGACAGGGGGACATTCAGTACTTC. Protein sequence: CASSAQGQGDIQYF.

This chain links TRBV7-6 with TRBJ1-3; D possibly corresponds to TRBD1 (5 bases). CDR3 size: 12 residues. Trimming stripped 6 bases from V and 11 bases from J, with 14 bases between. CDR1 is SGHVS and CDR2 is FNYEAQ in the germline V gene. CDR3 sequence: CASSPGPGAIYF. The CDR3 coding sequence is TGTGCCAGCAGTCCCGGGCCGGGGGCCATATATTTT.

This sequence joins TRBV27 and TRBJ1-1; D might be TRBD1 (5 bases). This CDR3 region has 13 residues. Looked up from germline, CDR1 is MNHEY and CDR2 is SMNVEV (reference sequence). Trimming left V 0 bases short and J 7 bases short, with 9 bases between. The CDR3 protein is CASSLSSGLEAFF. The DNA of the CDR3 is TGTGCCAGCAGTTTATCATCGGGACTTGAAGCTTTCTTT.

The V and J genes are TRBV18 and TRBJ1-4; D perhaps matches TRBD1 (6 bases). Trimming removed 6 bases from V and 3 bases from J, with 11 bases in between. The CDR3 consists of 14 residues. The germline V gene has CDR1 KGHSH and CDR2 LQKENI. The CDR3 coding sequence is TGTGCCAGCTCCCCCCGACAGGCTAATGAAAAACTGTTTTTT. Protein: CASSPRQANEKLFF.

This chain links TRBV27 with TRBJ1-4; 7 bases map to TRBD1. From germline, CDR1 is MNHEY and CDR2 SMNVEV (reference sequence). There are 15 residues in the CDR3. After removal of 0 bases from V and 7 bases from J, the junction contained 5 bases not matched to a gene. DNA of the CDR3: TGTGCCAGCAGTTTATCTGGCAGGGGGGGTGAAAAACTGTTTTTT. Translation gives CASSLSGRGGEKLFF.

The gene calls are TRBV19 and TRBJ2-3; 11 nucleotides agree with TRBD1. CDR3 length equals 16 residues. The J segment lost 5 bases and the V segment lost 3 bases, leaving 7 bases of the junction unmatched. Germline-derived CDR1 and CDR2 are LNHDA and SQIVND (reference sequence). The CDR3 sequence is CASSMDGTGGRDTQYF. The CDR3 DNA reads TGTGCCAGTAGTATGGACGGGACAGGGGGAAGAGATACGCAGTATTTT.

This sequence joins TRBV4-3 and TRBJ1-3, with TRBD1 identical over 12 bases. V lost 0 bases, J lost 2 bases, and 11 bases stayed unmatched. Germline values: CDR1 LGHNA, CDR2 YSLEER. This CDR3 comprises 20 residues. The CDR3 region is CASSQDLLPGTGGPGNTIYF. The DNA of the CDR3 is TGCGCCAGCAGCCAAGACCTATTGCCCGGGACAGGGGGCCCTGGAAACACCATATATTTT.

V is TRBV3-1 (or the pseudogene TRBV3-2) and J is TRBJ2-1, with a tentative D call TRBD2 (6 bases). Germline V gene data show CDR1 as LGHDT and CDR2 as YNNKEL (reference sequence). The V and J ends lost 0 bases and 5 bases respectively, with 8 bases between them. The length of the CDR3 is 14 residues. In DNA form, the CDR3 reads TGTGCCAGCAGCCAAGAGGTAGCGGACAATGAGCAGTTCTTC. Amino acids: CASSQEVADNEQFF.

This sequence joins TRBV19 and TRBJ1-1; D is ambiguous. CDR3 size: 13 residues. The V and J ends lost 4 bases and 1 base respectively, with 7 bases between them. Per germline, CDR1 LNHDA and CDR2 SQIVND (reference sequence). CDR3 nucleotide sequence: TGTGCCAGTAGTAGGCGGGGGAACACTGAAGCTTTCTTT. The encoded protein is CASSRRGNTEAFF.

In its sample, this clone was seen once. CDR3 sequence: CASSMTIDQPQHF. The CDR3 DNA reads TGTGCCAGTAGTATGACGATTGACCAGCCCCAGCATTTT. This chain uses TRBV19 with TRBJ1-5; D remains ambiguous. This CDR3 spans 13 amino acids. With 3 bases removed from V and 7 bases from J, the gap between germline ends came to 10 bases. Germline V CDR1 and CDR2: LNHDA, SQIVND (reference sequence).

The rearrangement joins TRBV29-1 to TRBJ1-2, with D possibly matching TRBD1 (5 bases). Trimming stripped 3 bases from V and 7 bases from J, with 18 bases between. CDR1 and CDR2 (germline): SQVTM, ANQGSEA. The CDR3 has 14 residues. The CDR3 loop is CSVDRGARRGGYTF. DNA for the CDR3: TGCAGCGTTGACCGCGGGGCCCGGCGGGGTGGCTACACCTTC. The entire variable domain, with the rest obtained from reference TRBV29-1 and TRBJ1-2, is as follows: SAVISQKPSRDICQRGTSLTIQCQVDSQVTMMFWYRQQPGQSLTLIATANQGSEATYESGFVIDKFPISRPNLTFSTLTVSNMSPEDSSIYLCSVDRGARRGGYTFGSGTRLTVV.

The rearrangement joins TRBV30 to TRBJ2-1; the match to TRBD2 covers 8 bases. CDR3 length: 13 residues. CDR1 GTSNPN and CDR2 SVGIG come from the germline V gene (reference sequence). CDR3 in DNA: TGTGATGTACCGACTAGCGCAGACGATGAGCAGTTCTTC. As protein: CDVPTSADDEQFF. Full variable domain (outside the CDR3, taken from reference TRBV30 and TRBJ2-1): SQTIHQWPATLVQPVGSPLSLECTVEGTSNPNLYWYRQAAGRGLQLLFYSVGIGQISSEVPQNLSASRPQDRQFILSSKKLLLSDSGFYLCDVPTSADDEQFFGPGTRLTVL.

This sequence joins TRBV4-3 and TRBJ1-4, with D possibly matching TRBD1 (5 bases). Between the trimmed V and J ends, which lost 2 bases and 5 bases, there was a span of 9 bases. Germline lookup yields CDR1 LGHNA and CDR2 YSLEER. The CDR3 runs to 14 residues. This CDR3 reads CASSQIWGNEKLFF. The CDR3 DNA reads TGCGCCAGCAGCCAAATATGGGGCAATGAAAAACTGTTTTTT.

The chain couples TRBV6-4 to TRBJ2-2; 13 bases agree with TRBD2. V shed 5 bases and J 0 bases; nucleotides not matched to a gene: 9. Germline CDR1 is MRHNA and CDR2 is SNTAGT. The CDR3 is made up of 19 amino acids. The CDR3 sequence is CASSPRTSGGRSNTGELFF. Written as DNA, the CDR3 is TGTGCCAGCAGTCCAAGGACTAGCGGGGGCCGATCGAACACCGGGGAGCTGTTTTTT.

The chain joins TRBV9 to TRBJ2-7; 10 bases line up with TRBD2. V shed 3 bases and J 7 bases; nucleotides not matched to a gene: 7. The CDR3 extends over 14 amino acids. Germline CDR1 reads SGDLS; CDR2 reads YYNGEE. In DNA, the CDR3 is TGTGCCAGCAGCGCCAGCGGGGGGGCCAGGGAGCAGTACTTC. Residues: CASSASGGAREQYF.

The chain carries TRBV19 and TRBJ1-4; 7 bases are a match to TRBD1. V was clipped by 6 bases and J by 5 bases; unmatched bases: 9. CDR3 size: 15 residues. The V gene's germline CDR1 is LNHDA and CDR2 SQIVND (reference sequence). CDR3 sequence: CASSPPGQRNEKLFF. DNA of the CDR3: TGTGCCAGTAGCCCACCGGGACAGCGAAATGAAAAACTGTTTTTT.

Here the CDR3 reads CATAHGGTEAFF. Here the CDR3 DNA reads TGTGCCACAGCCCATGGGGGCACTGAAGCTTTCTTT. This sequence joins TRBV19 and TRBJ1-1; D is possibly TRBD1 (5 bases). Trimming removed 10 bases from V and 4 bases from J, with 13 bases in between. CDR1 is LNHDA and CDR2 is SQIVND in the germline V gene (reference sequence). CDR3 size: 12 residues.

The chain links TRBV7-9 to TRBJ1-1, with D possibly TRBD1 on 5 matching bases. Per the germline V gene, CDR1 is SEHNR and CDR2 is FQNEAQ (reference sequence). The CDR3 contains 15 residues. The ends were cut back, 4 bases at V and 1 base at J, with 13 bases in the middle. CDR3 bases: TGTGCCAGCAGCTACATCTGGCAGGGGAACACTGAAGCTTTCTTT. Its translation is CASSYIWQGNTEAFF.

J is TRBJ2-7 and V is TRBV2, with 7 bases lining up with TRBD1. The V gene's germline CDR1 is SNHLY and CDR2 FYNNEI. This CDR3 contains 11 residues. Unmatched junction bases numbered 0, after V lost 7 bases and J lost 3 bases. The CDR3 nucleotides read TGTGCCAGCACAGGGGGCTACGAGCAGTACTTC. Residues: CASTGGYEQYF.

The chain joins TRBV27 to TRBJ1-5; D might be TRBD1 (5 bases). V lost 6 bases to trimming and J lost 3 bases, with 15 bases between them. CDR3 length: 15 residues. Germline loops: CDR1 MNHEY, CDR2 SMNVEV (reference sequence). The CDR3 spells CASRAGGRVNQPQHF. For the CDR3, the DNA is TGTGCCAGCAGGGCCGGTGGCAGGGTCAATCAGCCCCAGCATTTT.

This chain connects TRBV3-1 (or the pseudogene TRBV3-2) to TRBJ1-3; maybe TRBD1 (5 bases). CDR1 is LGHDT and CDR2 is YNNKEL in the germline V gene (reference sequence). The V end was cut by 6 bases, the J end by 13 bases, with 16 bases between. This CDR3 spans 12 amino acids. CDR3 residues: CASRGVGEPIYF. DNA for the CDR3: TGTGCCAGCAGAGGGGTGGGGGAACCAATATATTTT.